Following are 13 T cell receptor beta chains from one sample sequenced in a study of T-cell reconstitution after alpha-beta-depleted transplantation in children. Unique molecular identifiers were incorporated during preparation of the TCRbeta library. From the PCR reads, TCRdb called clonotypes with MiXCR, one entry per CDR3 protein. The table shows some 600,000 distinct CDR3 sequences, with 10% to 15% occurring only once. Here the sequenced sample was PBMCs, mostly from graft donor cells, taken 360 days after TCRalphabeta/CD19-depleted stem cell transplant. Receptors were obtained from a male patient younger than 18 who had a stem cell transplant for acute myeloid leukemia, so the T cells may come from the graft donor.

This clonotype was detected only a few times. The rearrangement uses TRBV14 and TRBJ1-1; D ambiguous. V gave up 0 bases and J gave up 11 bases, with 7 bases separating them. The CDR3 is 11 residues long. In germline, CDR1 is SGHDN, CDR2 FVKESK. The CDR3 DNA follows: TGTGCCAGCAGCCAAGAGGGTCGGGCTTTCTTT. It encodes CASSQEGRAFF.

The chain joins TRBV20-1 to TRBJ1-2, with D unclear. Germline V gene data show CDR1 as DFQATT and CDR2 as SNEGSKA (reference sequence). Trimming took off 6 bases at V and 4 bases at J, with 9 bases between the two ends. This CDR3 is built from 11 residues. DNA of the CDR3: TGCAGTGCCTCGGGAGGCTATGGCTACACCTTC. The encoded protein is CSASGGYGYTF.

The V and J genes are TRBV19 and TRBJ2-7; D is undetermined. The CDR3 consists of 14 residues. Trimming removed 3 bases from V and 1 base from J, with 10 bases in between. Germline V gene data show CDR1 as LNHDA and CDR2 as SQIVND (reference sequence). CDR3 region: CASSIVLASYEQYF. The CDR3 DNA sequence: TGTGCCAGTAGTATCGTCTTGGCATCCTACGAGCAGTACTTC.

The V and J genes are TRBV28 and TRBJ2-5; maybe TRBD2 (6 bases). V was trimmed by 6 bases and J by 5 bases, leaving 16 bases between them. The CDR3 spans 14 residues. Germline CDR1 MDHEN, CDR2 SYDVKM. CDR3 nucleotides: TGTGCCAGCAGGCGGGACTCCCAGGCGGAGACCCAGTACTTC. The encoded protein is CASRRDSQAETQYF.

This clonotype has a handful of counts. The junction shows a germline mismatch at one end, possibly a read error. The chain links TRBV7-2 to TRBJ2-2; 9 bases match TRBD1. Germline CDR1 reads SGHTA; CDR2 reads FQGNSA. The CDR3 is 18 residues long. CDR3 DNA: TGTGCCAGCAGCTTAGCGCCAACAGGGGGCCCGAACACCAGGGAGCTGTTTTTT. As protein: CASSLAPTGGPNTRELFF.

This clonotype was detected ten times or more. The chain links TRBV6-2 or TRBV6-3 to TRBJ2-1, with TRBD2 as a possible D gene (6 bases). CDR1 and CDR2 (germline): MNHEY, SVGEGT. V gave up 5 bases and J gave up 0 bases, with 14 bases separating them. The CDR3 totals 16 residues. In DNA, the CDR3 is TGTGCCAGCAGTCGGGACTTCCTCAGCTCCTACAATGAGCAGTTCTTC. Protein: CASSRDFLSSYNEQFF.

This clonotype was counted ten times or more. The chain joins TRBV24-1 to TRBJ2-1, with D unresolved. CDR1 and CDR2 from the germline V gene are KGHDR and SFDVKD. The V and J ends lost 3 bases and 1 base respectively, with 12 bases between them. This CDR3 has 16 residues. The CDR3 bases are TGTGCCACCAGTGATCTACATCCCGTTTCCTACAATGAGCAGTTCTTC. It codes for CATSDLHPVSYNEQFF.

This clonotype was seen a few times. The chain combines TRBV6-4 with TRBJ2-1; TRBD2 might be the D (6 bases). Germline values: CDR1 MRHNA, CDR2 SNTAGT. The V and J ends lost 3 bases and 3 bases respectively, with 12 bases between them. The length of the CDR3 is 15 residues. CDR3 sequence reads: CASSEIGGIYNEQFF. In DNA form, the CDR3 reads TGTGCCAGCAGTGAAATCGGCGGGATCTACAATGAGCAGTTCTTC.

The V gene is TRBV28, the J gene TRBJ1-5, with D hard to call. CDR1 MDHEN and CDR2 SYDVKM come from the germline V gene. V lost 6 bases and J lost 1, with 10 bases in between. This CDR3 comprises 14 residues. Written as DNA, the CDR3 is TGTGCCAGCAGCCAACCCGGGAGCAATCAGCCCCAGCATTTT. Its translation: CASSQPGSNQPQHF.

This clonotype was seen more than once but under ten times. The chain carries TRBV20-1 and TRBJ2-1; 8 positions agree with TRBD2. Germline trimming cut 6 bases from V and 5 bases from J; bases unmatched to any gene: 9. This CDR3 comprises 14 residues. Germline V gene data show CDR1 as DFQATT and CDR2 as SNEGSKA (reference sequence). The CDR3: CSAPGGLGDNEQFF. In nucleotides, the CDR3 is TGCAGTGCCCCGGGGGGACTAGGCGACAATGAGCAGTTCTTC.

The genes are TRBV19 and TRBJ1-1; D uncertain. In germline, CDR1 is LNHDA, CDR2 SQIVND (reference sequence). The CDR3 spans 11 residues. V lost 7 bases, J lost 7 bases, and 10 bases lay in between. The CDR3 protein is CASKLYSEAFF. In DNA, the CDR3 is TGTGCCAGTAAGTTATACAGTGAAGCTTTCTTT.

V is TRBV11-1 and J is TRBJ2-1; the match to TRBD2 covers 10 bases. The CDR3 spans 20 residues. The V gene's germline CDR1 is SGHAT and CDR2 FQDESV (reference sequence). V was clipped by 6 bases and J by 7 bases; unmatched bases: 24. The CDR3: CASSVLLGSGRLMSGNEQFF. The CDR3 nucleotides read TGTGCCAGCAGTGTCCTCTTAGGTAGCGGGAGGTTAATGTCGGGGAATGAGCAGTTCTTC.

This clonotype was counted a few times. The chain employs TRBV21-1 and TRBJ2-1; the D segment call TRBD2 is taken from the table without a DNA check. TRBV21-1 counts as a pseudogene. CDR3 length equals 16 residues. CDR3 in DNA: TGTGCCAGCAGCAAAAAGCGGAAACTACGGGAGTGTGAGCAGTTCTTC. Translating it yields CASSKKRKLRECEQFF.